Detailed here is one TCR beta chain. The antigen remains undetermined. The data were taken from a study of cytomegalovirus exposure and HLA in healthy donors. General study results and limits: Further analysis was carried out later, and it showed several of the most significant clusters appearing linked to common viral pathogens. Some V segments, TRBV6-2 and TRBV6-3 among them, were indistinguishable and were therefore excluded.

The CDR3 has 15 amino acids. Germline V gives CDR1 SGHTA, CDR2 FQGNSA. The J segment lost 7 bases and the V segment lost 4 bases, leaving 2 bases of the junction unmatched. With 60 Vbeta and 13 Jbeta primers, the PCR was carried out. Profiling relied on immunoSEQ multiplex PCR, and the TCRdb table lists in-frame clones only, not all of them. The sample has 150,000 to 200,000 clones, approximately 81% seen once. This sequence originates from a woman younger than 45 in good health and CMV-seronegative. Sequencing was performed on PBMCs. The genes are TRBV7-2 and TRBJ2-2; 14 bases map to TRBD2. CDR3 residues: CASSWTSGRRGELFF. The CDR3 DNA follows: TGTGCCAGCAGCTGGACTAGCGGGAGGCGCGGGGAGCTGTTTTTT.